These 14 T cell receptor beta chains were sequenced from one sample in a study of T-cell reconstitution after alpha-beta-depleted transplantation in children. TCRbeta library construction was performed incorporating unique molecular identifiers. TCRdb analysed the PCR reads with MiXCR anew, one entry per CDR3 protein. In the table there are about 200,000 distinct CDR3 sequences, roughly 14% of which are singletons. The source material was PBMCs from the stem cell graft donor, sampled from the stem cell graft. Receptors were obtained from a human donor who donated a stem cell graft to a child with acute lymphoblastic leukemia.

This clonotype was seen a handful of times. The chain is built from TRBV29-1 and TRBJ1-2; D uncertain. Trimming took 2 bases from V and 1 from J, leaving 5 bases between them. CDR1 and CDR2 (germline): SQVTM, ANQGSEA. CDR3 length: 12 residues. CDR3 nucleotide sequence: TGCAGCGTTGAAAACAATAACTATGGCTACACCTTC. Its protein product is CSVENNNYGYTF.

This clonotype was counted many times. The chain has TRBV20-1 and TRBJ1-2; D gene unclear. The CDR3 loop spans 14 amino acids. V was pared by 0 bases and J by 6 bases, with 14 bases between. Looked up from germline, CDR1 is DFQATT and CDR2 is SNEGSKA (reference sequence). The CDR3 loop reads CSARDRKAGDGYTF. CDR3 coding DNA: TGCAGTGCTAGAGATCGGAAGGCCGGGGATGGCTACACCTTC.

The V and J genes are TRBV12-3 or TRBV12-4 and TRBJ1-2; 8 bases line up with TRBD1. The CDR3 consists of 14 residues. V was clipped by 4 bases and J by 7 bases; unmatched bases: 8. The CDR3 nucleotides read TGTGCCAGCAGTTCTCAGGGGGCGCCGGGTGGCTACACCTTC. Protein sequence: CASSSQGAPGGYTF.

The sample holds many counts of this clonotype. CDR3 nucleotide sequence: TGTGCCAGCAGTTTGGGACATCTCTACGAGCAGTACTTC. Amino acid sequence: CASSLGHLYEQYF. V and J are TRBV12-3 or TRBV12-4 and TRBJ2-7, with D possibly being TRBD1 (6 bases). The V gene lost 3 bases and the J gene lost 3 bases, with 9 bases spanning the gap. The CDR3 is made up of 13 amino acids.

This clonotype was seen ten or more times. The chain couples TRBV27 to TRBJ2-3; D ambiguous. The germline CDR1 and CDR2 sequences are MNHEY and SMNVEV (reference sequence). The length of the CDR3 is 11 residues. V was trimmed by 6 bases and J by 3 bases, leaving 4 bases between them. CDR3 nucleotide sequence: TGTGCCAGCAGGCTGACAGATACGCAGTATTTT. Protein sequence: CASRLTDTQYF.

The J gene is TRBJ2-5, the V gene TRBV5-1; 8 bases are a match to TRBD2. The V and J ends lost 4 bases and 4 bases, in that order; junction bases with no gene match: 12. From germline, CDR1 is SGHRS and CDR2 YFSETQ. This CDR3 has 16 residues. CDR3 loop: CASSPGGSGRIETQYF. DNA of the CDR3: TGCGCCAGCAGCCCCGGAGGGAGCGGGAGAATAGAGACCCAGTACTTC.

This clonotype was counted at least ten times. The gene calls are TRBV29-1 and TRBJ1-2; no reliable D call. This CDR3 region has 11 residues. Germline V gene sequence: CDR1 SQVTM, CDR2 ANQGSEA. V gave up 3 bases and J gave up 5 bases, with 7 bases separating them. Here the CDR3 reads CSVEKVYGYTF. Here the CDR3 DNA reads TGCAGCGTTGAGAAGGTTTATGGCTACACCTTC.

As concerns this clonotype: With a much larger clone just one base away, this may be a read error. The chain joins TRBV3-1 to TRBJ2-7; D assignment may be TRBD1 or TRBD2 (5 bases each). Germline V gene sequence: CDR1 LGHDT, CDR2 YNNKEL (reference sequence). The CDR3 has 13 amino acids. The CDR3 here is CASSPRGAYVQYF. Here the CDR3 DNA reads TGTGCCAGCAGCCCCCGGGGCGCCTACGTGCAGTACTTC.

The sample holds many counts of this clonotype. The chain has TRBV10-3 and TRBJ1-6; 8 positions match TRBD1. Germline values: CDR1 ENHRY, CDR2 SYGVKD. V dropped 4 bases and J dropped 6; count of bases not matched to a gene: 2. CDR3 length: 14 residues. CDR3 sequence (DNA): TGTGCCATCAGTGGGACAGGGTCTAATTCACCCCTCCACTTT. Encoded protein: CAISGTGSNSPLHF.

This clonotype was observed many times. V and J are TRBV5-1 and TRBJ1-5; possibly TRBD1 for D (5 bases). V lost 0 bases and J lost 6, with 10 bases in between. This CDR3 has 14 residues. Germline values: CDR1 SGHRS, CDR2 YFSETQ. CDR3 region: CASSLDRGSQPQHF. The CDR3 nucleotides read TGCGCCAGCAGCTTGGATCGGGGGAGTCAGCCCCAGCATTTT.

This clonotype came up many times. This chain links TRBV3-1 with TRBJ1-1, with D possibly being TRBD1 (6 bases). CDR3 length: 13 residues. V lost 5 bases, J lost 10 bases, and 17 bases lay in between. CDR1 is LGHDT, CDR2 YNNKEL, per germline (reference sequence). CDR3 in amino acids: CASSNRDRSGAFF. The CDR3 DNA sequence: TGTGCCAGCAGCAATCGCGACAGGTCTGGAGCTTTCTTT.

This clonotype showed up many times. The chain employs TRBV20-1 and TRBJ2-3; 10 nucleotides line up with TRBD2. After removal of 1 base from V and 6 bases from J, the junction contained 10 bases not matched to a gene. There are 16 residues in the CDR3. Germline lookup yields CDR1 DFQATT and CDR2 SNEGSKA (reference sequence). The CDR3 is CSARGMASGRPDTQYF. The CDR3 region has the DNA TGCAGTGCTAGAGGAATGGCTAGCGGGAGACCTGATACGCAGTATTTT.

This clonotype was recorded at least ten times. This sequence joins TRBV5-1 and TRBJ1-1, with no clear D. The V gene lost 7 bases and the J gene lost 2 bases, with 15 bases spanning the gap. This CDR3 is 14 amino acids long. Germline V lookup: CDR1 SGHRS, CDR2 YFSETQ. The CDR3 loop reads CASSPAGRNTEAFF. CDR3 bases: TGCGCCAGCTCCCCCGCTGGTCGCAACACTGAAGCTTTCTTT.

This clonotype was seen many times. The rearrangement links TRBV7-8 to TRBJ2-3; D gene unclear. CDR3 length equals 13 residues. The V end lost 1 base, the J end lost 4 bases, and 6 bases lay between the germline ends. Per germline, CDR1 SGHVS and CDR2 FQNEAQ. The CDR3: CASSLDSADTQYF. The CDR3 coding sequence is TGTGCCAGCAGCTTAGATTCGGCAGATACGCAGTATTTT.